This entry features one T cell receptor (beta chain) sequence. In contrast to the negatively isolated CD8+ and CD4+ T cells, TEMRA cells were FACS-enriched. With random hexamers, reverse transcription was performed on 0.5 to 1 ug of RNA. The TCR beta CDR3 was amplified by immunoSEQ multiplex PCR across 54 Vbeta, 13 Jbeta. TCRdb used MiXCR to reprocess the immunoSEQ multiplex PCR reads, holding one entry per CDR3 protein. The data hold around 300,000 distinct CDR3 sequences, with around nine tenths observed a single time. This specimen comes from a study of CD8 T cells in Susac syndrome. Specimen: CD8+ T cells from PBMCs. The source of this sequence is a human donor with multiple sclerosis.

The CDR3 sequence: CASSLLAPGAPWNSEQFF. The CDR3, as DNA: TGTGCCAGCAGTTTACTAGCCCCAGGGGCACCGTGGAACAGTGAGCAGTTCTTC. The gene calls are TRBV28 and TRBJ2-1; TRBD1 might be the D (6 bases). V was clipped by 2 bases and J by 9 bases, with 26 bases between them. The germline CDR1 and CDR2 sequences are MDHEN and SYDVKM. The CDR3 runs to 18 residues.